This T cell receptor beta chain was profiled in a study of memory CD4+ T cells and cytomegalovirus serostatus. Overall study results and limits: CD4+ memory repertoires contained about two fifths of the roughly 160 reported CMV TCRbeta sequences.

Single viable CD3+CD4+CD8-CD45RO+ cells were sorted as the memory CD4+ T cells. On this clone itself: Its target is not known.

The CDR3 runs to 14 residues. The germline V gene has CDR1 MDHEN and CDR2 SYDVKM. V gave up 8 bases and J gave up 3 bases; unmatched junction bases: 5. TCRdb's copy holds only in-frame clones and misses some; the assay was immunoSEQ multiplex PCR. The table records 45,000 to 70,000 clones, about four fifths of them present only once. Material: memory CD4+ T cells from blood. This TCR derives from an adult in good health and CMV-seronegative. Some clones in this sample may be carry-over from other donors' samples. The gene calls are TRBV28 and TRBJ1-5, with 9 bases aligning to TRBD1. CDR3 in amino acids: CASQTGGTNQPQHF. The CDR3 DNA reads TGTGCCAGCCAAACAGGGGGCACCAATCAGCCCCAGCATTTT.